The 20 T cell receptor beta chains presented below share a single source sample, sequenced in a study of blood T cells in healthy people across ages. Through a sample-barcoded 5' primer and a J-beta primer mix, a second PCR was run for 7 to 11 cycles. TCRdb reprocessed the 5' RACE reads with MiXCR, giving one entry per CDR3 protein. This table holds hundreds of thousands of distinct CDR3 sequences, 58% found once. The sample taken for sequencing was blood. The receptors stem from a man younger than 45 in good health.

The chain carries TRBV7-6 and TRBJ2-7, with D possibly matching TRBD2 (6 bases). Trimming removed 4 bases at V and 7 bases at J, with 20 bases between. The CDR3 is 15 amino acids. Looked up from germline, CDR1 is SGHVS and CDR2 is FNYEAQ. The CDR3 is CASSWRVGGVDEQYF. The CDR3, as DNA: TGTGCCAGCAGCTGGCGGGTCGGGGGTGTCGATGAGCAGTACTTC.

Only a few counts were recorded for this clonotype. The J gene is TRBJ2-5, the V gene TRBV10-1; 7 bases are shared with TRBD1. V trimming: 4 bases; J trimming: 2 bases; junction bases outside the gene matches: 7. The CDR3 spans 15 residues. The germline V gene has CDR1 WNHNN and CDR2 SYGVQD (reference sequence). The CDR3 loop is CASSVSRTGQETQYF. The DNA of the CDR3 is TGCGCCAGCAGTGTCTCTCGGACAGGACAAGAGACCCAGTACTTC.

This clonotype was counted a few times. The CDR3 region is CASSLGQSGDGYTF. Here the CDR3 DNA reads TGCGCCAGCAGCTTGGGACAATCCGGTGATGGCTACACCTTC. The rearrangement links TRBV5-1 to TRBJ1-2, with D unresolved. This CDR3 contains 14 residues. Per the germline V gene, CDR1 is SGHRS and CDR2 is YFSETQ. With 0 bases removed from V and 6 bases from J, the gap between germline ends came to 12 bases.

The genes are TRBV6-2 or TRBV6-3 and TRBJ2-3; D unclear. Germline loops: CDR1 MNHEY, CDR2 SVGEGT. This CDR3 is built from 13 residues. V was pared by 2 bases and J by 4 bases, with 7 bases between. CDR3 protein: CASSYRASDTQYF. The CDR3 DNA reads TGTGCCAGCAGTTACCGGGCTTCAGATACGCAGTATTTT.

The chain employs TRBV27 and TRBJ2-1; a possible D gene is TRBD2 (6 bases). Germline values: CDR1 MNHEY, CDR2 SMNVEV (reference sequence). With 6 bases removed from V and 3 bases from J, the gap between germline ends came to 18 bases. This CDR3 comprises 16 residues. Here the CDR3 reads CASSAITSNFYNEQFF. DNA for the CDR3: TGTGCCAGCAGCGCGATCACTAGCAATTTCTACAATGAGCAGTTCTTC.

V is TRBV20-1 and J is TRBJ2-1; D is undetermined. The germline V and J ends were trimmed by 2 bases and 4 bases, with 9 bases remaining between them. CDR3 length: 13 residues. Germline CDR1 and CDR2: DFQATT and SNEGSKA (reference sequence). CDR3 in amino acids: CSARSGAYNEQFF. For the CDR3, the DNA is TGCAGTGCTAGATCGGGCGCGTACAATGAGCAGTTCTTC.

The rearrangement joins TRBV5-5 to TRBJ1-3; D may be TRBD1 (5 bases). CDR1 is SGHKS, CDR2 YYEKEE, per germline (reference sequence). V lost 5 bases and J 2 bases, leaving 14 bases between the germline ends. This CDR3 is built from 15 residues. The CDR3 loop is CASSLGTGAGNTIYF. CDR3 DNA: TGTGCCAGCAGTTTAGGGACCGGCGCTGGAAACACCATATATTTT.

This CDR3 reads CASSPGLDWEQYF. DNA of the CDR3: TGTGCCAGCAGTCCGGGGTTGGATTGGGAGCAGTACTTC. This chain joins TRBV28 and TRBJ2-7, with a weak D call TRBD2 (5 bases). The CDR3 has 13 residues. Trimming removed 5 bases at V and 7 bases at J, with 15 bases between. Germline V gene lookup returns CDR1 MDHEN and CDR2 SYDVKM.

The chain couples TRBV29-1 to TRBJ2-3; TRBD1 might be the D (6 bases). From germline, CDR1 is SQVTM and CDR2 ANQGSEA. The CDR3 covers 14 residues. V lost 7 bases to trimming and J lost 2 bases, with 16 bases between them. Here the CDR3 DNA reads TGCAGCGGCGGGCAGGGGTCGTCCACAGATACGCAGTATTTT. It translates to CSGGQGSSTDTQYF.

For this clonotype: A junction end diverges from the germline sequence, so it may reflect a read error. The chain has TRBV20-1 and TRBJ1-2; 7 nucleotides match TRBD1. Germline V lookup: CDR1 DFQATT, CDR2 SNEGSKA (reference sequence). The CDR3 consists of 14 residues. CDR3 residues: CSARGGQGGRGYTF. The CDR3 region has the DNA TGCAGTGCCAGAGGGGGTCAGGGGGGGCGTGGCTACACCTTC.

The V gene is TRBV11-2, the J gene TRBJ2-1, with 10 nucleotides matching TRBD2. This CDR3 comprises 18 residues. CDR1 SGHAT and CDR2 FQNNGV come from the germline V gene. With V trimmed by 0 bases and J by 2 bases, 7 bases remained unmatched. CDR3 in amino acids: CASSLDASGSPAYNEQFF. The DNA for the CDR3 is TGTGCCAGCAGCTTAGACGCTAGCGGGAGTCCCGCCTACAATGAGCAGTTCTTC.

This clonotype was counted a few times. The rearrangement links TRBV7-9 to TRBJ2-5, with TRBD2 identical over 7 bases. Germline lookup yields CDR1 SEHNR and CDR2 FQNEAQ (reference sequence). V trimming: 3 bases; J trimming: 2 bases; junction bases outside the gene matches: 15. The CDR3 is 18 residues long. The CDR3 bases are TGTGCCAGCAGCTTTAGGTTGGGTCTGCTAGCGGATCAAGAGACCCAGTACTTC. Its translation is CASSFRLGLLADQETQYF.

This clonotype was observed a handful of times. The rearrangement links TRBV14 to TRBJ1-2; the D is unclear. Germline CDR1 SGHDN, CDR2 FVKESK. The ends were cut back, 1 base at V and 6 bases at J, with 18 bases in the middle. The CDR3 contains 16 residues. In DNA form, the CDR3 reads TGTGCCAGCAGCCAAGCCGTGGCAGGAGTGCCCGATGGCTACACCTTC. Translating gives CASSQAVAGVPDGYTF.

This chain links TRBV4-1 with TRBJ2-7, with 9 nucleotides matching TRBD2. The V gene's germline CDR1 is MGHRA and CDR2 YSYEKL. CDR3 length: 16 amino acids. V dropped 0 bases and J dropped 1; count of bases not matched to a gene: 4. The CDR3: CASSQELAGTSYEQYF. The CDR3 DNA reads TGCGCCAGCAGCCAAGAGCTAGCGGGGACGTCCTACGAGCAGTACTTC.

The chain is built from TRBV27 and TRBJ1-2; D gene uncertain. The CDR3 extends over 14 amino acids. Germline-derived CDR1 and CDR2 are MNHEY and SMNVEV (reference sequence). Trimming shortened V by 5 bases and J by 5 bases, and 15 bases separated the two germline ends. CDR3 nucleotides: TGTGCCAGCAGTCCCGGACTGGCATGGTATGGCTACACCTTC. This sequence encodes CASSPGLAWYGYTF.

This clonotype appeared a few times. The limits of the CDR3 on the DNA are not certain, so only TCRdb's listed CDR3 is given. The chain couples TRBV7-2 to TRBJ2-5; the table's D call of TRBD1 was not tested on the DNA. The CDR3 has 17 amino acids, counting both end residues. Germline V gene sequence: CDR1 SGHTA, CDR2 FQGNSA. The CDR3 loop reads CASSFSGPGQGTETQYF.

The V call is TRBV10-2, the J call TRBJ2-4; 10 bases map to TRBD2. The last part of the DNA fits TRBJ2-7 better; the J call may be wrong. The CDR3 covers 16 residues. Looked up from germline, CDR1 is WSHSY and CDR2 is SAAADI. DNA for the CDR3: TGCGCCAGCAGTGGGGCTAGCGGGGGCGAGAGCCACGAGCAGTACTTC. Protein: CASSGASGGESHEQYF.

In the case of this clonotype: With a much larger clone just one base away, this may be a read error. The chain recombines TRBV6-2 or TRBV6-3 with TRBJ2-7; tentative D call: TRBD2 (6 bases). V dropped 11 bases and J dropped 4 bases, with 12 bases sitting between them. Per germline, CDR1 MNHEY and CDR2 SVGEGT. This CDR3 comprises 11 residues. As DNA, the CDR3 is TGTGCCGCCGGGAGTATATACGAGCAGTACTTC. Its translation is CAAGSIYEQYF.

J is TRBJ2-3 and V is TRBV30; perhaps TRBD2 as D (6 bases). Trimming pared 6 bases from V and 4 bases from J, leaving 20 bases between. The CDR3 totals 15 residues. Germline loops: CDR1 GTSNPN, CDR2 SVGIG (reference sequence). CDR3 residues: CACPKGRLPSDTQYF. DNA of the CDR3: TGTGCCTGCCCTAAGGGGAGGCTTCCTTCAGATACGCAGTATTTT.

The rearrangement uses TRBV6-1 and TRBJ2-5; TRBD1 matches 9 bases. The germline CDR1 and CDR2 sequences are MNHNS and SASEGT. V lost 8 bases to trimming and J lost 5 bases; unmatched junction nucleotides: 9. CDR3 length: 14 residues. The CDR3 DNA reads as TGTGCCAGCCTCCGGGACAGGGTTTTTGAGACCCAGTACTTC. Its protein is CASLRDRVFETQYF.